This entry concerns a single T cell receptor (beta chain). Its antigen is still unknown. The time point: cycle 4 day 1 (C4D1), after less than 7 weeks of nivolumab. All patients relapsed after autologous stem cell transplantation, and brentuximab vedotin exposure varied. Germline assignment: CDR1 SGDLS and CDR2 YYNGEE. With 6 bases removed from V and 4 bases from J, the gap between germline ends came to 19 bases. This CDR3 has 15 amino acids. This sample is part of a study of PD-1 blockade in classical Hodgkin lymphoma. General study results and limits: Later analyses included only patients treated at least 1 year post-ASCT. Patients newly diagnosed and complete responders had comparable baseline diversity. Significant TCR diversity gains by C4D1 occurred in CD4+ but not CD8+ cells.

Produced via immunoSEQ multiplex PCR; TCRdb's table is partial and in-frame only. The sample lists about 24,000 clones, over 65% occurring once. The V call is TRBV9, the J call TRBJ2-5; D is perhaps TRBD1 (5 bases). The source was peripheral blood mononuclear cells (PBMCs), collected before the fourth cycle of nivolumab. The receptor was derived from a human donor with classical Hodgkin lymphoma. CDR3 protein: CASTLMGRVGETQYF. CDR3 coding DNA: TGTGCCAGCACTTTGATGGGCAGGGTAGGAGAGACCCAGTACTTC.